These 12 T cell receptor beta chains were all obtained from the same sample, sequenced in a study of blood T cell repertoires in COVID-19. This table comes from immunoSEQ multiplex PCR, and its TCRdb copy is limited to in-frame clones, with some not included. The table has 330,000 or so clones, around 87% seen once. Material: PBMCs or T cells enriched from blood (not recorded which). Every receptor here comes from a man aged 35 to 55 in a cohort exposed to, infected with or recovered from COVID-19 (not recorded which).

This clone was recorded once. The CDR3: CASSSQAGAREQYF. CDR3 nucleotides: TGTGCCAGCAGCTCTCAAGCGGGAGCACGGGAGCAGTACTTC. This sequence joins TRBV5-4 and TRBJ2-7; TRBD2 agrees at 8 bases. The germline gives CDR1 SGHNT, CDR2 YYREEE (reference sequence). After removal of 3 bases from V and 7 bases from J, the junction contained 9 bases not matched to a gene. The CDR3 runs to 14 residues.

This chain joins TRBV19 and TRBJ1-2; D is undetermined. The V gene lost 7 bases and the J gene lost 8 bases, with 20 bases spanning the gap. The CDR3 loop spans 14 amino acids. The germline CDR1 and CDR2 sequences are LNHDA and SQIVND (reference sequence). CDR3 region: CASTSPGRTAGYTF. The CDR3 coding sequence is TGTGCCAGTACCTCACCGGGCCGGACTGCAGGCTACACCTTC.

V is TRBV7-2 and J is TRBJ1-6; the match to TRBD1 covers 9 bases. Trimming removed 5 bases from V and 8 bases from J; junction bases left unmatched: 7. Germline V gene lookup returns CDR1 SGHTA and CDR2 FQGNSA. This CDR3 is built from 15 residues. The CDR3: CASSPRQGEYSPLHF. The CDR3 DNA reads TGTGCCAGCAGCCCGAGACAGGGGGAATATTCACCCCTCCACTTT.

This clone was seen more than once but under ten times. V gene TRBV7-9 combines with J gene TRBJ2-2; TRBD2 aligns across 9 bases. CDR1 is SEHNR, CDR2 FQNEAQ, per germline (reference sequence). This CDR3 is 15 amino acids long. Trimming took 5 bases from V and 1 from J; bases not matched to a gene: 2. CDR3 protein: CASSPAGGNTGELFF. CDR3 coding DNA: TGTGCCAGCAGCCCAGCGGGGGGGAACACCGGGGAGCTGTTTTTT.

The chain joins TRBV10-3 to TRBJ2-3, with a weak D call TRBD2 (6 bases). Deletions cut 5 bases from V and 4 bases from J, with 19 bases between. The CDR3 totals 16 residues. Germline CDR1 and CDR2: ENHRY and SYGVKD. CDR3 nucleotides: TGTGCCATCAGTCATACGGGAGCGGTTCGCGCAGATACGCAGTATTTT. Protein product: CAISHTGAVRADTQYF.

A single count supports this clone. This sequence joins TRBV5-1 and TRBJ2-5; tentative D call: TRBD1 (6 bases). Trimming pared 6 bases from V and 0 bases from J, leaving 15 bases between. This CDR3 has 15 residues. The V gene's germline CDR1 is SGHRS and CDR2 YFSETQ. The CDR3 bases are TGCGCCAGCAACTCCTACCCAGGGGACCAAGAGACCCAGTACTTC. This encodes CASNSYPGDQETQYF.

V usage is TRBV28 and J usage is TRBJ2-7, with 9 bases lining up with TRBD1. The trim removed 4 bases at V and 3 bases at J, leaving 4 bases unmatched. The germline V gene has CDR1 MDHEN and CDR2 SYDVKM. CDR3 length: 14 residues. The CDR3 sequence: CASSYPGQGYEQYF. The CDR3 DNA is TGTGCCAGCAGTTACCCGGGACAGGGCTACGAGCAGTACTTC.

The rearrangement joins TRBV4-2 to TRBJ2-4; 8 bases map to TRBD2. This CDR3 is built from 20 residues. Per germline, CDR1 LGHNA and CDR2 YNFKEQ. V was pared by 0 bases and J by 4 bases, with 17 bases of the junction left unmatched. The CDR3 is CASSQDGVEGLVGGKNIQYF. The DNA for the CDR3 is TGTGCCAGCAGCCAAGATGGGGTAGAGGGACTAGTGGGCGGGAAAAACATTCAGTACTTC.

The V and J genes are TRBV30 and TRBJ1-5; D is undetermined. Germline assignment: CDR1 GTSNPN and CDR2 SVGIG (reference sequence). The length of the CDR3 is 13 residues. V was cut by 7 bases and J by 0 bases, with 10 bases left in between. Here the CDR3 DNA reads TGTGCCTTTTCTGCGAATAGCAATCAGCCCCAGCATTTT. It codes for CAFSANSNQPQHF.

The V and J genes are TRBV6-5 and TRBJ2-7, with 12 bases lining up with TRBD2. After removal of 6 bases from V and 1 base from J, the junction contained 4 bases not matched to a gene. From germline, CDR1 is MNHEY and CDR2 SVGAGI. There are 15 residues in the CDR3. The CDR3 DNA follows: TGTGCCAGCAGCGGAGGACTAGCGGGATCCTACGAGCAGTACTTC. Translated, it gives CASSGGLAGSYEQYF.

The table lists this clone with a few counts. This chain joins TRBV27 and TRBJ2-3; 8 positions agree with TRBD2. V shed 5 bases and J 3 bases; nucleotides not matched to a gene: 10. Germline CDR1 reads MNHEY; CDR2 reads SMNVEV (reference sequence). The CDR3 sequence is 16 residues long. The CDR3 nucleotides read TGTGCCAGCAGTCCAGAGCGGGAGAGGCCGACAGATACGCAGTATTTT. Translating gives CASSPERERPTDTQYF.

This rearrangement joins TRBV5-1 to TRBJ1-1; D is unresolved. Per the germline V gene, CDR1 is SGHRS and CDR2 is YFSETQ. The germline V and J ends were trimmed by 6 bases and 5 bases, with 8 bases remaining between them. This CDR3 contains 11 residues. Written as DNA, the CDR3 is TGCGCCAGCAAGAGGGATACTGAAGCTTTCTTT. Its translation is CASKRDTEAFF.